These T cell receptor beta chains were read from a single sample in a study of blood T cell repertoires in COVID-19. Repertoires were generated with immunoSEQ multiplex PCR, while TCRdb's copy carries only in-frame clones and drops some. The sample has 450,000 to 600,000 clones, 75% to 90% seen once; the top ten hold 0.7%. The sample was PBMCs or T cells enriched from blood (not recorded which). The receptors here all came from a woman between 18 and 29 years old who had recovered from COVID-19. The CDR3 runs from the conserved cysteine through the conserved F or W. The D gene is left open where the match is weak. Size is stated for part of the rows, as once, few or many counts, or as a class when the clone is expanded.

V	size	D	J	DNA	CDR3
TRBV5-1	.	.	TRBJ1-2	TGCGCCAGCAGCTTAGGAGAAGGCTACACCTTC	CASSLGEGYTF
TRBV2	.	TRBD2	TRBJ2-3	TGTGCCAGCAGTTATGAGACTAGCGGGGGCACAGATACGCAGTATTTT	CASSYETSGGTDTQYF
TRBV4-1	.	.	TRBJ1-6	TGCGCCAGCAGCCAACAAAGTAAGGGGTCGGATAATTCACCCCTCCACTTT	CASSQQSKGSDNSPLHF
TRBV2	.	.	TRBJ1-5	TGTGCCAGCAGTCTCGGTAGCAATCAGCCCCAGCATTTT	CASSLGSNQPQHF
TRBV5-6	.	.	TRBJ1-5	TGTGCCAGCAGCTTGATGTCTGCAGAAGAGGCCGATCAGCCCCAGCATTTT	CASSLMSAEEADQPQHF
TRBV10-3	.	.	TRBJ1-1	TGTGCCATCATTCGTTCGGAGGGGGAAGCTTTCTTT	CAIIRSEGEAFF
TRBV6-5	.	TRBD2	TRBJ2-7	TGTGCCAGCCGTCCCCGGGGGGGCCTCGAGCAGTACTTC	CASRPRGGLEQYF
TRBV28	.	TRBD1	TRBJ1-2	TGTGCCAGCATACCGGGACAGGGCGATGGCTACACCTTC	CASIPGQGDGYTF
TRBV5-4	few	TRBD1	TRBJ2-2	TGTGCCAGCAGCTTCTACAGGGGGAGTGGCACCGGGGAGCTGTTTTTT	CASSFYRGSGTGELFF
TRBV7-9	.	.	TRBJ2-1	TGTGCCAGCAGCTCCGTAAGAGGGACACAGCCTTACAATGAGCAGTTCTTC	CASSSVRGTQPYNEQFF
TRBV24-1	.	.	TRBJ1-5	TGTGCCACCAGTGACGGGATCCAGCCCCAGCATTTT	CATSDGIQPQHF
TRBV7-9	.	TRBD2	TRBJ2-3	TGTGCCAGCAGCTTTCCCCCGAGGGGAGGGACAGATACGCAGTATTTT	CASSFPPRGGTDTQYF
TRBV6-6	.	.	TRBJ1-3	TGTGCCAGCGGAGGATGGAACTCTGGAAACACCATATATTTT	CASGGWNSGNTIYF
TRBV14	.	TRBD1	TRBJ2-1	TGTGCCAGCAGCCACAGGAGGACAGGGGGTTACAATGAGCAGTTCTTC	CASSHRRTGGYNEQFF
TRBV30	.	.	TRBJ2-5	TGTGCCTGGAGTGTAAAGGGAGGAGAGACCCAGTACTTC	CAWSVKGGETQYF
TRBV6-4	.	.	TRBJ2-7	TGTGCCAGCAGCAACAGTCCTGCCTCCTACGAGCAGTACTTC	CASSNSPASYEQYF
TRBV28	.	.	TRBJ1-5	TGTGCCAGCCGGGAGAGGGGTGGGGGTCAGCCCCAGCATTTT	CASRERGGGQPQHF
TRBV19	.	TRBD2	TRBJ2-5	TGTGCCAGTAGTACGGGACTAGCGGGGCAAGAGACCCAGTACTTC	CASSTGLAGQETQYF
TRBV9	.	.	TRBJ2-7	TGTGCCAGCAGCGCCCACCCCCAGGGCTACGAGCAGTACTTC	CASSAHPQGYEQYF
TRBV5-5	.	.	TRBJ1-3	TGTGCCAGCAGCTTGGATGGGGACTTAATCTCTGGAAACACCATATATTTT	CASSLDGDLISGNTIYF
TRBV19	.	TRBD1	TRBJ1-6	TGTGCCAGCAGCTGGGACAGGGCTGATTCACCCCTCCACTTT	CASSWDRADSPLHF
TRBV5-4	.	.	TRBJ2-2	TGTGCCAGCAGCTTGGACAGGTCTTTTAACACCGGGGAGCTGTTTTTT	CASSLDRSFNTGELFF
TRBV5-4	.	.	TRBJ1-6	TGTGCCAGCAGCTCAGACGGGGACAATCGTTCACCCCTCCACTTT	CASSSDGDNRSPLHF
TRBV4-1	.	.	TRBJ2-2	TGCGCCAGCAGCCAAGATACGGGTTTAACCGGGGAGCTGTTTTTT	CASSQDTGLTGELFF
TRBV10-3	.	.	TRBJ1-5	TGTGCCATCGGGGGATTGACAGGTGCTAATCAGCCCCAGCATTTT	CAIGGLTGANQPQHF
TRBV7-9	.	.	TRBJ1-1	TGTGCCAGCAGCTATTCAGGGGCCTGGACTGAAGCTTTCTTT	CASSYSGAWTEAFF
TRBV30	.	TRBD1	TRBJ1-2	TGTGCCTGGAGTCCGTACATGACAGGGGGCGACTACACCTTC	CAWSPYMTGGDYTF
TRBV21-1	.	.	TRBJ1-5	TGTGCCAGCAGCGACTTGGTGGGAGAGTATAGCAATCAGCCCCAGCATTTT	CASSDLVGEYSNQPQHF
TRBV3-1/TRBV3-2	.	TRBD1	TRBJ1-2	TGTGCCAGCAGCCAAGGGAGACAGGGGGCAGGTGGCTACACCTTC	CASSQGRQGAGGYTF